This T cell receptor beta chain comes out of a study of CD8 T cells in ankylosing spondylitis. Overall study findings and caveats: Disease-linked clones were reportedly significantly enriched in matched ankylosing spondylitis synovial fluid. What seemed typical of ankylosing spondylitis blood was a TCR beta motif built from about 8 highly homologous variants. Previously reported in reactive arthritis synovial fluid and blood were some of the motif variants.

TCRdb reanalysed the 5' RACE reads using MiXCR and keeps one entry per CDR3 protein. The sample includes 650,000 to 800,000 distinct CDR3 sequences, around a fifth of them seen just once. The V and J ends lost 5 bases and 0 bases, in that order; junction bases with no gene match: 7. The V gene's germline CDR1 is DFQATT and CDR2 SNEGSKA (reference sequence). This CDR3 has 15 residues. A word on this clonotype: Its specificity is not known.

This receptor was identified in a male donor with ankylosing spondylitis. The genes are TRBV20-1 and TRBJ2-5, with 9 bases fitting TRBD1. Sequenced: blood, either unsorted or a sorted T cell fraction (not recorded which). The CDR3 loop is CSASRTGAYQETQYF. DNA for the CDR3: TGCAGTGCTTCGCGGACAGGGGCCTACCAAGAGACCCAGTACTTC.